This T cell receptor beta chain is drawn from a study of T cell changes during pregnancy in multiple sclerosis. Sequencing was performed with immunoSEQ multiplex PCR; in TCRdb, only in-frame clones are kept and a portion is missing. The sample records tens of thousands of clones, roughly 90% being singletons. V was pared by 3 bases and J by 6 bases, with 10 bases between. In germline, CDR1 is SGHRS, CDR2 YFSETQ. The CDR3 runs to 13 residues. This clonotype originated in a female donor in good health, enrolled as a control in a pregnancy study. V gene TRBV5-1 combines with J gene TRBJ2-1; TRBD2 might be the D (6 bases). The source material was peripheral blood, sampled in the first trimester of pregnancy. CDR3 in DNA: TGCGCCAGCAGCTCTTTGACTAGCAATGAGCAGTTCTTC. Translating gives CASSSLTSNEQFF.